This T cell receptor (beta chain) stems from a study of T cells in Graves' hyperthyroidism and ophthalmopathy. TCR beta CDR3 regions were amplified from RNA. An initial round of RT-PCR targeting the TCR CDR3 relied on the HTBI primer set. TCRdb ran MiXCR on the multiplex PCR reads and lists one entry per CDR3 protein. The sample includes some 420,000 distinct CDR3 sequences, approximately 14% of them seen just once. Between the trimmed V and J ends, which lost 5 bases and 0 bases, there was a span of 14 bases. Germline-derived CDR1 and CDR2 are SGHTA and FQGTGA. This CDR3 spans 16 amino acids. The V and J genes are TRBV7-3 and TRBJ1-5, with D possibly matching TRBD1 (6 bases). Sequenced input: blood. The origin of this receptor is a woman younger than 35 with Graves' hyperthyroidism. This chain's CDR3 is CASSRNRVHSNQPQHF. The CDR3 DNA sequence: TGTGCCAGCAGCCGAAACAGGGTCCATAGCAATCAGCCCCAGCATTTT. Variable domain in full (rest from reference TRBV7-3 and TRBJ1-5): GAGVSQTPSNKVTEKGKYVELRCDPISGHTALYWYRQSLGQGPEFLIYFQGTGAADDSGLPNDRFFAVRPEGSVSTLKIQRTERGDSAVYLCASSRNRVHSNQPQHFGDGTRLSIL.